This T cell receptor (beta chain) is drawn from a study of Ad26.COV2.S vaccination and SARS-CoV-2 variants. Study at large: Ad26.COV2.S given intramuscularly, once or twice 56 days apart.

With regard to this clone: Its matching antigen is unknown.

Specified treatment: some 19 received Ad26.COV2.S at low or high dose, single or two shots; 5 received placebo; per-sample allocation not given. Specimen acquisition occurred on day 63 following the initial vaccine or placebo injection. The donor's status was that of an adult aged 18-55 years in Boston. Findings of the study overall: Vaccinees reportedly had broad spike-specific CD8+ and CD4+ T cell responses. Breadth and depth estimates from TCRs may understate total T cell responses.

Libraries were prepared by immunoSEQ multiplex PCR; TCRdb keeps only in-frame clonotypes and omits some of them. The table shows about 680,000 clones, with around 92% occurring only once. The sample in question was peripheral blood, obtained in a trial of Ad26.COV2.S vaccine versus placebo. This TCR derives from a person aged 18-60 years who received the Ad26.COV2.S COVID-19 vaccine or a placebo.

CDR3 sequence reads: CASSQLGRDTGELFF. CDR3 bases: TGTGCCAGCAGCCAATTAGGAAGGGATACCGGGGAGCTGTTTTTT. The rearrangement links TRBV16 to TRBJ2-2; D ambiguous. This CDR3 region has 15 residues. CDR1 and CDR2 from the germline V gene are KGHSY and FQNENV. The germline V and J ends were trimmed by 1 base and 5 bases, with 11 bases remaining between them.